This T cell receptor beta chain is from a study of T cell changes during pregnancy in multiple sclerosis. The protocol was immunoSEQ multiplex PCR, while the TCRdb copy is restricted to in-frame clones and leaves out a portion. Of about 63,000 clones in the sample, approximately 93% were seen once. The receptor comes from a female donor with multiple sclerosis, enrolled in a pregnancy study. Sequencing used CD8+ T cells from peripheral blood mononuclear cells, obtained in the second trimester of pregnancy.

The CDR3 sequence: CSVVGLAGSYNEQFF. DNA of the CDR3: TGCAGCGTTGTGGGACTAGCGGGGAGCTACAATGAGCAGTTCTTC. The rearrangement joins TRBV29-1 to TRBJ2-1, with TRBD2 matching 13 bases. CDR3 size: 15 residues. Per the germline V gene, CDR1 is SQVTM and CDR2 is ANQGSEA. The V gene end was trimmed by 4 bases and the J gene end by 3 bases; junction bases not matched to a gene: 3.